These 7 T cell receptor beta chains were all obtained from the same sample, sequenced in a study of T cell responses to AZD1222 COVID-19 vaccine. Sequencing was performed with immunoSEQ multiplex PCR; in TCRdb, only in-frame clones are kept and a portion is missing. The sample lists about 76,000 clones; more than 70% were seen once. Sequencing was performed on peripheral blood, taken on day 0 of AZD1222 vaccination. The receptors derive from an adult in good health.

The CDR3 region has the DNA TGTGCCAGCAGCCTCCTTAGCGGGAGAAGTTTCAATGAGCAGTTCTTC. This sequence encodes CASSLLSGRSFNEQFF. This chain connects TRBV7-6 to TRBJ2-1, with 9 bases identical to TRBD2. Trimming removed 5 bases from V and 6 bases from J; junction bases left unmatched: 11. CDR1 is SGHVS, CDR2 FNYEAQ, per germline. The CDR3 runs 16 residues.

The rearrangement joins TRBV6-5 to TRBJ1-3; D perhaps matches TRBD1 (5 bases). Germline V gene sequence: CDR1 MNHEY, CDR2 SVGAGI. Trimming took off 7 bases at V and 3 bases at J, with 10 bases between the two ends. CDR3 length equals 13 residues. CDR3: CASIKDSGNTIYF. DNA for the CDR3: TGTGCCAGCATAAAAGACAGTGGAAACACCATATATTTT.

The CDR3 spells CATHRGGGYGYTF. CDR3 bases: TGTGCCACCCACAGGGGCGGCGGCTATGGCTACACCTTC. The rearrangement joins TRBV30 to TRBJ1-2, with 7 bases identical to TRBD1. Germline CDR1 and CDR2: GTSNPN and SVGIG (reference sequence). The CDR3 is 13 amino acids. The V and J ends lost 8 bases and 4 bases, in that order; junction bases with no gene match: 10.

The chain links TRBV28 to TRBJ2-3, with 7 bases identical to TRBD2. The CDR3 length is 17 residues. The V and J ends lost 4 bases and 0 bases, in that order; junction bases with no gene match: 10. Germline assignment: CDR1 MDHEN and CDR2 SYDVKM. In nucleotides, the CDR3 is TGTGCCAGCAGTTGGGGGGGAGAACCCCCGAGCACAGATACGCAGTATTTT. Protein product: CASSWGGEPPSTDTQYF.

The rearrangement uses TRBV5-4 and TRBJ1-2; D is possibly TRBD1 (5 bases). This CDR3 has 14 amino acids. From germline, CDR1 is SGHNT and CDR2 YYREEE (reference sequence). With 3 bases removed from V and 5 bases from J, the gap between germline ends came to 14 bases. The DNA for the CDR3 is TGTGCCAGCAGCTACCAGGGCGTATTTTATGGCTACACCTTC. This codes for CASSYQGVFYGYTF.

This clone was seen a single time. The CDR3 loop reads CASSLGLAGSTDTQYF. CDR3 DNA sequence: TGTGCCAGCAGCTTAGGACTAGCGGGGAGCACAGATACGCAGTATTTT. The V call is TRBV7-3, the J call TRBJ2-3; 12 bases fit TRBD2. The CDR3 runs to 16 residues. Germline CDR1 SGHTA, CDR2 FQGTGA. The V gene end was trimmed by 2 bases and the J gene end by 0 bases; junction bases not matched to a gene: 0.

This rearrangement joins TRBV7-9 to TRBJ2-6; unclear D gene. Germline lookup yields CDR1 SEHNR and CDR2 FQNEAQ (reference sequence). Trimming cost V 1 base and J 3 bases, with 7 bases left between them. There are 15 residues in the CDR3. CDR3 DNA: TGTGCCAGCAGCTTAGGATCTTTTGGGGCCAACGTCCTGACTTTC. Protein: CASSLGSFGANVLTF.